Shown below are 32 T cell receptor beta chains from a single sample sequenced in a study of blood T cell repertoires in COVID-19. TCRdb's table, derived via immunoSEQ multiplex PCR, lists solely in-frame clones and lacks some. The table includes some 350,000 clones, around 91% detected once. Sequencing was done on a sample of PBMCs or T cells enriched from blood (not recorded which). These receptors were obtained from a man aged 18 to 35 who had recovered from COVID-19.

This clone was picked up a small number of times. The chain couples TRBV28 to TRBJ2-7; D remains unclear. The V end lost 1 base, the J end lost 2 bases, and 15 bases lay between the germline ends. Germline CDR1 and CDR2: MDHEN and SYDVKM. This CDR3 is built from 16 residues. The CDR3 protein is CASSLSGQLLPYEQYF. The CDR3 nucleotides read TGTGCCAGCAGTTTATCAGGTCAGTTGTTACCCTACGAGCAGTACTTC.

The chain employs TRBV11-2 and TRBJ1-2, with a weak D call TRBD1 (5 bases). With 3 bases removed from V and 1 base from J, the gap between germline ends came to 15 bases. CDR1 SGHAT and CDR2 FQNNGV come from the germline V gene. The CDR3 contains 16 residues. The CDR3, as DNA: TGTGCCAGCAGCTTCCCGGGAGGGGATTTTAACTATGGCTACACCTTC. Its protein product is CASSFPGGDFNYGYTF.

J is TRBJ1-5 and V is TRBV5-8; D is uncertain. The CDR3 consists of 14 residues. Germline values: CDR1 SGHTS, CDR2 YDEGEE. The V and J ends lost 1 base and 4 bases respectively, with 9 bases between them. The CDR3 sequence is CASSLFARNQPQHF. The CDR3 DNA sequence: TGTGCCAGCAGCTTGTTCGCGCGGAATCAGCCCCAGCATTTT.

This clone is a singleton in its sample. The rearrangement uses TRBV11-2 and TRBJ2-7, with TRBD2 as a possible D gene (6 bases). Trimming took 5 bases from V and 6 from J, leaving 17 bases between them. This CDR3 spans 14 amino acids. The germline V gene has CDR1 SGHAT and CDR2 FQNNGV. The chain's CDR3 is CASSRRPDYSEQYF. The CDR3 DNA sequence: TGTGCCAGCAGCCGACGGCCGGACTACTCCGAGCAGTACTTC.

This clone was seen a few times. The chain couples TRBV6-5 to TRBJ2-5, with D perhaps matching TRBD1 (6 bases). Looked up from germline, CDR1 is MNHEY and CDR2 is SVGAGI. V lost 3 bases, J lost 5 bases, and 13 bases lay in between. The CDR3 consists of 14 residues. The CDR3, as DNA: TGTGCCAGCAGTTATACAGGGCAGGGTGAGACCCAGTACTTC. Protein product: CASSYTGQGETQYF.

The chain links TRBV5-4 to TRBJ2-2; D may be TRBD1 (6 bases). The CDR3 extends over 16 amino acids. The germline V gene has CDR1 SGHNT and CDR2 YYREEE (reference sequence). Trimming removed 4 bases from V and 0 bases from J, with 13 bases in between. CDR3 in DNA: TGTGCCAGCAGCCTGCCGGGACAATCGAACACCGGGGAGCTGTTTTTT. Amino acids: CASSLPGQSNTGELFF.

This clone turned up a few times. The V call is TRBV3-1 (or the pseudogene TRBV3-2), the J call TRBJ2-3; 11 nucleotides agree with TRBD2. The CDR3 has 18 amino acids. The V segment lost 0 bases and the J segment 3 bases; nucleotides outside the gene matches: 8. Germline CDR1 is LGHDT and CDR2 is YNNKEL (reference sequence). Written as DNA, the CDR3 is TGTGCCAGCAGCCAAGATCCCCTTCGACTAGCGGGGACAGATACGCAGTATTTT. Its protein is CASSQDPLRLAGTDTQYF.

The J gene is TRBJ1-4, the V gene TRBV7-2; D is ambiguous. Germline-derived CDR1 and CDR2 are SGHTA and FQGNSA. Trimming took off 2 bases at V and 8 bases at J, with 12 bases between the two ends. The CDR3 extends over 14 amino acids. The CDR3 is CASSLPSLNEKLFF. Here the CDR3 DNA reads TGTGCCAGCAGCTTACCGAGCCTTAACGAAAAACTGTTTTTT.

The chain joins TRBV18 to TRBJ1-2; a possible D gene is TRBD1 (5 bases). Trimming took 3 bases from V and 3 from J, leaving 11 bases between them. Germline assignment: CDR1 KGHSH and CDR2 LQKENI. The length of the CDR3 is 14 residues. The DNA for the CDR3 is TGTGCCAGCTCACCCGACAGCATACACTATGGCTACACCTTC. Residues: CASSPDSIHYGYTF.

CDR3 sequence: CASSLTGGGQSYTF. The CDR3 DNA is TGTGCCAGCAGTTTAACAGGGGGTGGTCAAAGCTACACCTTC. V and J are TRBV28 and TRBJ1-2, with 8 bases aligning to TRBD1. The CDR3 runs 14 residues. Losses at the gene ends were 2 bases for V and 9 bases for J; bases not matched to a gene: 8. Per the germline V gene, CDR1 is MDHEN and CDR2 is SYDVKM.

The rearrangement joins TRBV6-5 to TRBJ2-2; TRBD2 agrees at 10 bases. CDR3 length equals 15 residues. The germline CDR1 and CDR2 sequences are MNHEY and SVGAGI. Losses at the gene ends were 6 bases for V and 6 bases for J; bases not matched to a gene: 7. The CDR3: CASRGTSEVAGELFF. In nucleotides, the CDR3 is TGTGCCAGCAGGGGGACTAGCGAAGTCGCCGGGGAGCTGTTTTTT.

The V gene is TRBV7-9, the J gene TRBJ2-5; possibly TRBD1 for D (5 bases). The V end was cut by 5 bases, the J end by 4 bases, with 20 bases between. This CDR3 contains 16 residues. Germline CDR1 SEHNR, CDR2 FQNEAQ (reference sequence). CDR3 residues: CASSTPARGARETQYF. The CDR3 DNA reads as TGTGCCAGCAGCACACCCGCGCGTGGGGCCCGAGAGACCCAGTACTTC.

The rearrangement uses TRBV27 and TRBJ1-2; a weak D match, TRBD1 (6 bases). This CDR3 spans 15 amino acids. The ends were cut back, 3 bases at V and 7 bases at J, with 18 bases in the middle. Germline values: CDR1 MNHEY, CDR2 SMNVEV (reference sequence). The CDR3 region is CASSFRGGGAAGYTF. In nucleotides, the CDR3 is TGTGCCAGCAGTTTCCGGGGCGGGGGGGCAGCTGGCTACACCTTC.

This clone is a singleton in its sample. CDR3 in DNA: TGTGCCAGCAGCTCACGAACTATGCCAGGGGCCGCTGAAGCTTTCTTT. Encoded protein: CASSSRTMPGAAEAFF. The chain combines TRBV7-9 with TRBJ1-1, with D possibly TRBD1 on 6 matching bases. Germline V gives CDR1 SEHNR, CDR2 FQNEAQ (reference sequence). CDR3 length equals 16 residues. V lost 4 bases, J lost 6 bases, and 21 bases lay in between.

As to this clone: Additional DNA sequences in this sample encode the identical CDR3. This chain connects TRBV7-2 to TRBJ2-1; TRBD2 matches at 9 bases. The CDR3 totals 13 residues. J lost 6 bases, V lost 3 bases, and 0 bases had no gene match. CDR1 and CDR2 from the germline V gene are SGHTA and FQGNSA. The CDR3 here is CASSLGLANEQFF. The DNA of the CDR3 is TGTGCCAGCAGCTTGGGACTAGCCAATGAGCAGTTCTTC.

This clone was observed a handful of times. This chain connects TRBV28 to TRBJ2-1, with a tentative D call TRBD1 (6 bases). CDR1 MDHEN and CDR2 SYDVKM come from the germline V gene. The V end was cut by 4 bases, the J end by 0 bases, with 13 bases between. The CDR3 runs 16 residues. CDR3 DNA sequence: TGTGCCAGCAGTTACCTTGGGGGCCTCTCCTACAATGAGCAGTTCTTC. Protein sequence: CASSYLGGLSYNEQFF.

The chain employs TRBV7-2 and TRBJ1-2, with D possibly TRBD1 on 6 matching bases. Germline V lookup: CDR1 SGHTA, CDR2 FQGNSA. V was cut by 0 bases and J by 0 bases, with 11 bases left in between. The CDR3 consists of 16 residues. The CDR3 loop is CASSLAGDISNYGYTF. The CDR3 nucleotides are TGTGCCAGCAGCTTAGCCGGGGACATATCTAACTATGGCTACACCTTC.

The genes are TRBV18 and TRBJ1-2; no clear D gene. Germline CDR1 KGHSH, CDR2 LQKENI. V was shortened by 3 bases and J by 0 bases, with 11 bases between the two germline ends. The CDR3 length is 15 residues. The CDR3 DNA sequence: TGTGCCAGCTCACCCGCCACAGCCCCTAACTATGGCTACACCTTC. The encoded protein is CASSPATAPNYGYTF. The complete variable domain, with remaining parts taken from reference TRBV18 and TRBJ1-2, reads NAGVMQNPRHLVRRRGQEARLRCSPMKGHSHVYWYRQLPEEGLKFMVYLQKENIIDESGMPKERFSAEFPKEGPSILRIQQVVRGDSAAYFCASSPATAPNYGYTFGSGTRLTVV.

V gene TRBV6-5 combines with J gene TRBJ1-6; D not resolved. CDR1 and CDR2 (germline): MNHEY, SVGAGI. V was pared by 8 bases and J by 7 bases, with 12 bases between. CDR3 length: 13 residues. CDR3 DNA: TGTGCCAGCCGTCTAAGCTTCAATTCACCCCTCCACTTT. Protein product: CASRLSFNSPLHF.

This chain joins TRBV5-4 and TRBJ2-1; 7 nucleotides agree with TRBD1. The J segment lost 6 bases and the V segment lost 5 bases, leaving 5 bases of the junction unmatched. The CDR3 is 13 amino acids. Germline CDR1 reads SGHNT; CDR2 reads YYREEE (reference sequence). Here the CDR3 DNA reads TGTGCCAGCAGTCGACAGGGCGGCAATGAGCAGTTCTTC. It is translated as CASSRQGGNEQFF.

This chain joins TRBV4-2 and TRBJ2-7, with D possibly being TRBD1 (5 bases). CDR1 is LGHNA and CDR2 is YNFKEQ in the germline V gene. V shed 4 bases and J shed 0 bases, with 13 bases lying between them. The CDR3 extends over 15 amino acids. As DNA, the CDR3 is TGTGCCAGCAGCCCCCGAGGAACAGGCTCCTACGAGCAGTACTTC. This translates into CASSPRGTGSYEQYF.

V and J are TRBV3-1 (or the pseudogene TRBV3-2) and TRBJ1-1, with no clear D. The CDR3 contains 15 residues. CDR1 LGHDT and CDR2 YNNKEL come from the germline V gene (reference sequence). V lost 1 base and J lost 6, with 15 bases in between. The CDR3 region is CASSQASSGPAEAFF. CDR3 bases: TGTGCCAGCAGCCAAGCATCAAGCGGACCCGCTGAAGCTTTCTTT.

This clone turned up a few times. The rearrangement joins TRBV10-3 to TRBJ2-1, with TRBD1 identical over 7 bases. The V gene's germline CDR1 is ENHRY and CDR2 SYGVKD. CDR3 length: 17 residues. After removal of 4 bases from V and 0 bases from J, the junction contained 9 bases not matched to a gene. The CDR3 sequence is CAISGRTGDSSYNEQFF. The DNA of the CDR3 is TGTGCCATCAGTGGCCGGACCGGGGACAGCTCCTACAATGAGCAGTTCTTC.

The chain is built from TRBV15 and TRBJ2-1; 14 bases align to TRBD2. This CDR3 contains 17 residues. V lost 1 base to trimming and J lost 2 bases; unmatched junction nucleotides: 1. CDR1 is LNHNV, CDR2 YYDKDF, per germline (reference sequence). CDR3 amino acids: CATSRGLAGGPYNEQFF. CDR3 DNA: TGTGCCACCAGCAGAGGACTAGCGGGAGGGCCCTACAATGAGCAGTTCTTC.

This clone has a single count. The CDR3 reads CASRRGGREQYF. The CDR3 coding sequence is TGTGCCAGCAGGCGCGGGGGGCGGGAGCAGTACTTC. V usage is TRBV2 and J usage is TRBJ2-7; TRBD2 matches at 8 bases. The V and J ends lost 6 bases and 7 bases, in that order; junction bases with no gene match: 5. The CDR3 contains 12 residues. Germline V CDR1 and CDR2: SNHLY, FYNNEI.

The chain has TRBV5-1 and TRBJ2-1; 12 nucleotides line up with TRBD2. V was pared by 3 bases and J by 1 base, with 5 bases of the junction left unmatched. This CDR3 is built from 17 residues. Per the germline V gene, CDR1 is SGHRS and CDR2 is YFSETQ. DNA for the CDR3: TGCGCCAGCAGCTCCGGACTAGCGGGAAGGTCCTACAATGAGCAGTTCTTC. It specifies CASSSGLAGRSYNEQFF.

The rearrangement links TRBV27 to TRBJ1-6; D may be TRBD1 (5 bases). Germline V lookup: CDR1 MNHEY, CDR2 SMNVEV (reference sequence). The ends were cut back, 6 bases at V and 2 bases at J, with 11 bases in the middle. CDR3 length: 15 residues. CDR3 residues: CASRAGETYNSPLHF. The CDR3 coding sequence is TGTGCCAGCAGAGCGGGGGAGACCTATAATTCACCCCTCCACTTT.

This clone was seen a handful of times. The chain joins TRBV4-1 to TRBJ2-2; TRBD2 matches 11 bases. The CDR3 is 16 residues long. J lost 7 bases, V lost 2 bases, and 6 bases had no gene match. CDR1 and CDR2 from the germline V gene are MGHRA and YSYEKL. The CDR3 region is CASSQLAGGSSGELFF. CDR3 nucleotides: TGCGCCAGCAGCCAACTAGCGGGAGGATCTAGCGGGGAGCTGTTTTTT.

This chain uses TRBV25-1 with TRBJ2-3; a possible D gene is TRBD2 (6 bases). The CDR3 length is 15 residues. Trimming removed 1 base at V and 4 bases at J, with 12 bases between. In germline, CDR1 is MGHDK, CDR2 SYGVNS. The CDR3 reads CASSEFTGEADTQYF. CDR3 DNA sequence: TGTGCCAGCAGTGAATTCACGGGAGAGGCAGATACGCAGTATTTT.

This chain joins TRBV6-4 and TRBJ2-1; TRBD2 agrees at 9 bases. CDR1 and CDR2 from the germline V gene are MRHNA and SNTAGT. This CDR3 has 15 residues. V lost 6 bases, J lost 1 base, and 4 bases stayed unmatched. The CDR3 sequence: CASSRAGGSYNEQFF. CDR3 DNA: TGTGCCAGCAGCCGGGCGGGAGGGTCCTACAATGAGCAGTTCTTC.

This chain uses TRBV7-2 with TRBJ2-7; TRBD2 matches at 10 bases. The length of the CDR3 is 15 residues. The germline gives CDR1 SGHTA, CDR2 FQGNSA. The V segment lost 5 bases and the J segment 3 bases; nucleotides outside the gene matches: 7. The CDR3 region has the DNA TGTGCCAGCAGCCTTAGCGGGGGGCCCAACTACGAGCAGTACTTC. This gives the protein CASSLSGGPNYEQYF.

CDR3: CASSWTGVYEQYF. Here the CDR3 DNA reads TGTGCCAGCAGTTGGACGGGGGTCTACGAGCAGTACTTC. J is TRBJ2-7 and V is TRBV12-3 or TRBV12-4; a possible D gene is TRBD2 (6 bases). V gave up 4 bases and J gave up 3 bases, with 10 bases separating them. The CDR3 covers 13 residues.